The sequence of this T cell receptor beta chain was determined in a study of CD8+ T cells in alopecia areata. Study information: Administration of oral tofacitinib to treated patients was at 5 to 10 mg twice daily. Study observations and caveats: Just one nonresponder means the tie between baseline CD8+ expansion and response stays uncertain.

Treatment given: oral pan-JAK inhibitor, 5-10 mg twice daily. Lesional scalp punch biopsies and peripheral blood were collected from alopecia areata patients. In the case of this clone: As yet, its antigen is unknown.

cDNA reverse transcribed from extracted RNA served as the sequencing template. Data came from immunoSEQ multiplex PCR; TCRdb stores just in-frame clones and leaves some out. The sample yields 200,000 to 250,000 clones, 64% seen once. The clonotype originates from a human donor with alopecia areata. The input for sequencing was CD4+ T cells sorted from blood, taken at week 4, from a patient treated with tofacitinib.

CDR3 amino acids: CASRAGGTYEQYF. In nucleotides, the CDR3 is TGTGCCAGCCGAGCAGGGGGAACCTACGAGCAGTACTTC. The V and J genes are TRBV6-5 and TRBJ2-7; the match to TRBD1 covers 7 bases. V was pared by 8 bases and J by 2 bases, with 6 bases of the junction left unmatched. The CDR3 spans 13 residues. Germline CDR1 reads MNHEY; CDR2 reads SVGAGI.